The text below deals with one T cell receptor (beta chain). The clone's antigen remains unknown. Base qualities are missing; no much larger clone stands one base away. TCR beta rearrangements were amplified from genomic DNA extracted from peripheral blood rather than from sorted cells or RNA. Spanning cysteine to phenylalanine, the CDR3 consists of 16 amino acids. CDR3 DNA only is kept here, 48 bases in frame from base 1. The germline V gene provides CDR1 KGHSH and CDR2 LQKENI. A distance of 19 bases separates the germline ends of V and J, which lose 4 bases and 6 bases respectively. This entry comes from a study of T cell repertoires in aging, cancer and after chemotherapy (dated by TCRdb to the late 2010s). In terms of the full investigation: Six donor age groups were covered, ranging from 30 or younger up to 70 or older, and each group contained at least three individuals. A cohort of 218 cancer patients (about 93 with hematological and around 130 with solid cancers) was assembled, and 95 to 100 healthy donors were included as a reference group. To look at immunoaging and at how T cells reconstitute after chemotherapy, the study profiled TCR beta repertoires in peripheral blood from both healthy donors and cancer patients. Control TCR repertoires from healthy donors were recorded over several months to years, and clear clonal overlap was observed across re-sampling. The full dataset contained several million TCR reads. General findings and caveats noted by the study authors: Significantly lower blood TCR diversity and higher clonality were observed in untreated patients with hematological or solid cancers than in age-matched healthy donors. An increase in median generation probability over the chemotherapy interval was observed in both cancer cohorts, suggesting that the repertoire was reconstituted through rebound thymic output. The authors noted that the repertoire data do not allow conclusions about immunological memory after chemotherapy. In healthy donors, the decline in TCR diversity with age was mainly explained by loss of richness, whereas in cancer patients loss of evenness was also found to contribute.

Rearranged TRB sequences spanning V, D and J segments were amplified by multiplex touch-down PCR using a mixed TRB-A/B primer pool. Illumina adapters and sample indices were attached to the amplicons in two consecutive PCR reactions using Phusion HS II polymerase. The amplicons were purified from gel with the NucleoSpin Gel and PCR Clean-up kit and then assessed with Qubit and an Agilent 2100 Bioanalyzer. The libraries were sequenced on an Illumina MiSeq with 600-cycle, single-indexed, paired-end runs. As for the original processing: TRB sequences were processed with MiXCR versions 2.12 and 3.0.5. Each unique CDR3 nucleotide sequence was treated as one clone, and only productive sequences with two or more reads were kept. The repertoire metrics were Shannon diversity, evenness, clonality (calculated as one minus evenness), and diversity profiles parameterized by alpha from 0 to 5. The IGoR algorithm was used to calculate generation probabilities of clones in the paired pre- and post-chemotherapy samples. TCRdb trimmed the raw reads at Q25, called clones with MiXCR and kept productive beta chains. CDR3 protein sequences are deduplicated, and each keeps its most common genes and DNA. V and J calls and clone size were set by TCRdb, not the authors. The sample has some 4,000 distinct CDR3 sequences on record, about 23% of them singletons. The ten largest make up about 30% of the sample.

Rearrangement joined TRBV18 to TRBJ2-1; the D gene is perhaps TRBD1 or TRBD2, each of them matching over 5 bases. The receptor's source is a human donor in good health. The donor label of this sample is uncertain. The sample consisted of blood. CDR3 region: CASSRLWDQSSNEQFF. The sequenced DNA is TGTGCCAGCTCACGACTTTGGGACCAGAGCTCCAATGAGCAGTTCTTC.